The 26 T cell receptor beta chains listed next were all sequenced from one sample in a study of CD8 T cells in ankylosing spondylitis. TCRdb analysed the 5' RACE reads with MiXCR anew, one entry per CDR3 protein. This sample yields 210,000 or so distinct CDR3 sequences, of which 25% to 30% are seen a single time; about 6.2% belongs to the top ten. The specimen sequenced was blood, either unsorted or a sorted T cell fraction (not recorded which). These receptors were collected from a male donor with ankylosing spondylitis or in good health (not recorded which).

This clonotype was seen ten or more times. This chain joins TRBV4-1 and TRBJ2-2; D remains ambiguous. CDR1 MGHRA and CDR2 YSYEKL come from the germline V gene. Trimming removed 1 base from V and 3 bases from J, with 12 bases in between. The CDR3 runs to 16 residues. As DNA, the CDR3 is TGCGCCAGCAGCCAAGCCTCCACATTTTACACCGGGGAGCTGTTTTTT. Its protein is CASSQASTFYTGELFF.

The chain employs TRBV29-1 and TRBJ1-1, with D perhaps TRBD1 (5 bases). This CDR3 spans 13 amino acids. The germline V gene encodes CDR1 SQVTM and CDR2 ANQGSEA. The V end was cut by 3 bases, the J end by 4 bases, with 12 bases between. The CDR3 reads CSVDLWGGTEAFF. The CDR3 DNA reads as TGCAGCGTTGACCTCTGGGGCGGCACTGAAGCTTTCTTT.

The CDR3, as DNA: TGCAGTGCTAGACAGCACTCCTACGAGCAGTACTTC. Its translation is CSARQHSYEQYF. V usage is TRBV20-1 and J usage is TRBJ2-7, with unresolved D. Germline lookup yields CDR1 DFQATT and CDR2 SNEGSKA (reference sequence). The CDR3 consists of 12 residues. V was clipped by 2 bases and J by 0 bases, with 5 bases between them.

This clonotype was seen many times. V usage is TRBV11-2 and J usage is TRBJ2-5; D not resolved. CDR1 is SGHAT and CDR2 is FQNNGV in the germline V gene. Trimming cost V 2 bases and J 3 bases, with 1 base left between them. The CDR3 has 11 amino acids. The DNA of the CDR3 is TGTGCCAGCAGCTTAAAAGAGACCCAGTACTTC. Its translation: CASSLKETQYF. The full variable domain, its missing parts supplied by reference TRBV11-2 and TRBJ2-5, is EAGVAQSPRYKIIEKRQSVAFWCNPISGHATLYWYQQILGQGPKLLIQFQNNGVVDDSQLPKDRFSAERLKGVDSTLKIQPAKLEDSAVYLCASSLKETQYFGPGTRLLVL.

In the case of this clonotype: Possible read error: a much larger clone is one base away. This chain uses TRBV20-1 with TRBJ2-1; 7 positions match TRBD2. Looked up from germline, CDR1 is DFQATT and CDR2 is SNEGSKA (reference sequence). The CDR3 runs to 14 residues. The CDR3 protein is CGARDLAGVNEQFF. CDR3 nucleotide sequence: TGCGGTGCTAGAGATCTCGCGGGAGTCAATGAGCAGTTCTTC.

This clonotype came up a few times. This sequence joins TRBV12-3 or TRBV12-4 and TRBJ2-2; no reliable D call. The CDR3 consists of 12 residues. Trimming shortened V by 5 bases and J by 7 bases, and 8 bases separated the two germline ends. For the CDR3, the DNA is TGTGCCAGCAGTGTGGGCAACGGGGAGCTGTTTTTT. It yields the protein CASSVGNGELFF.

V and J are TRBV7-2 and TRBJ2-7, with TRBD2 identical over 7 bases. The CDR3 loop spans 17 amino acids. Germline CDR1 reads SGHTA; CDR2 reads FQGNSA. The V segment lost 3 bases and the J segment 4 bases; nucleotides outside the gene matches: 15. In DNA form, the CDR3 reads TGTGCCAGCAGCTTCAAAACTCAGCGGGAAGGGTTTTACGAGCAGTACTTC. This sequence encodes CASSFKTQREGFYEQYF.

This clonotype has ten or more counts. CDR3 DNA: TGCGCCAGCAGCGACGCCAGCGGGAGAGGTGGCAAAAACATTCAGTACTTC. It yields the protein CASSDASGRGGKNIQYF. This sequence joins TRBV4-1 and TRBJ2-4; 8 bases are a match to TRBD2. J gave up 3 bases and V 5 bases, and 12 bases lay outside the gene matches. The CDR3 has 17 residues. Germline loops: CDR1 MGHRA, CDR2 YSYEKL.

The chain couples TRBV3-1 to TRBJ2-6; D gene uncertain. CDR3 length equals 16 residues. Trimming removed 0 bases from V and 0 bases from J, with 6 bases in between. Germline CDR1 LGHDT, CDR2 YNNKEL (reference sequence). The CDR3 loop is CASSQDRHSGANVLTF. The CDR3 DNA reads as TGTGCCAGCAGCCAAGATAGACACTCTGGGGCCAACGTCCTGACTTTC.

This clonotype has only a few counts. V gene TRBV4-1 combines with J gene TRBJ1-1, with D possibly matching TRBD1 (5 bases). CDR3 length: 14 residues. CDR1 is MGHRA, CDR2 YSYEKL, per germline. Deletions cut 1 base from V and 1 base from J, with 7 bases between. In nucleotides, the CDR3 is TGCGCCAGCAGCCAAGGGGGCCGGAACACTGAAGCTTTCTTT. It is translated as CASSQGGRNTEAFF.

This clonotype came up many times. V gene TRBV4-1 combines with J gene TRBJ1-4; no definite D call. This CDR3 comprises 13 residues. Germline CDR1 is MGHRA and CDR2 is YSYEKL. Trimming pared 5 bases from V and 8 bases from J, leaving 12 bases between. CDR3 amino acids: CASSKVIGEKLFF. CDR3 in DNA: TGCGCCAGCAGCAAAGTAATAGGGGAAAAACTGTTTTTT.

This clonotype was seen repeatedly, ten times or more. The rearrangement joins TRBV2 to TRBJ2-7; D may be TRBD2 (5 bases). The CDR3 covers 12 residues. Germline-derived CDR1 and CDR2 are SNHLY and FYNNEI. V lost 8 bases and J 4 bases, leaving 12 bases between the germline ends. CDR3 bases: TGTGCCAGCGCGGCCGGAGGTTACGAGCAGTACTTC. This encodes CASAAGGYEQYF. Filled out from reference TRBV2 and TRBJ2-7, the complete variable domain reads EPEVTQTPSHQVTQMGQEVILRCVPISNHLYFYWYRQILGQKVEFLVSFYNNEISEKSEIFDDQFSVERPDGSNFTLKIRSTKLEDSAMYFCASAAGGYEQYFGPGTRLTVT.

This clonotype was counted a few times. The chain joins TRBV20-1 to TRBJ2-7, with 8 bases aligning to TRBD2. V dropped 2 bases and J dropped 3; count of bases not matched to a gene: 6. CDR3 length equals 14 residues. Germline CDR1 is DFQATT and CDR2 is SNEGSKA (reference sequence). This CDR3 is CSARSIAGLYEQYF. CDR3 coding DNA: TGCAGTGCTAGAAGCATAGCGGGGCTCTACGAGCAGTACTTC.

The table lists this clonotype with a few counts. The chain uses TRBV6-6 and TRBJ1-1; the D gene is possibly TRBD1 (5 bases). Deletions cut 2 bases from V and 11 bases from J, with 15 bases between. Looked up from germline, CDR1 is MNHNY and CDR2 is SVGAGI (reference sequence). CDR3 size: 13 residues. The CDR3 region has the DNA TGTGCCAGCAGTTACATCGGGGGAGGTGAGGCTTTCTTT. Encoded protein: CASSYIGGGEAFF.

V usage is TRBV19 and J usage is TRBJ2-1; D may be TRBD2 (5 bases). V was cut by 0 bases and J by 7 bases, with 19 bases left in between. The CDR3 has 17 amino acids. The germline V gene has CDR1 LNHDA and CDR2 SQIVND (reference sequence). The CDR3 sequence is CASSIDRGTGMGNEQFF. CDR3 sequence (DNA): TGTGCCAGTAGTATAGATCGGGGAACGGGAATGGGGAATGAGCAGTTCTTC. The complete variable domain, with remaining parts taken from reference TRBV19 and TRBJ2-1, reads DGGITQSPKYLFRKEGQNVTLSCEQNLNHDAMYWYRQDPGQGLRLIYYSQIVNDFQKGDIAEGYSVSREKKESFPLTVTSAQKNPTAFYLCASSIDRGTGMGNEQFFGPGTRLTVL.

This chain links TRBV29-1 with TRBJ2-7; 7 bases map to TRBD2. Per germline, CDR1 SQVTM and CDR2 ANQGSEA. The length of the CDR3 is 13 residues. With 8 bases clipped from V and 3 bases from J, the junction kept 10 bases outside the gene matches. The CDR3 DNA reads as TGCAGCATCGCGGCGGGGGAAGTCTACGAGCAGTACTTC. It yields the protein CSIAAGEVYEQYF.

In its sample, this clonotype was seen many times. The CDR3 sequence: CSALGQGGTEAFF. CDR3 in DNA: TGCAGTGCTTTAGGACAAGGTGGCACTGAAGCTTTCTTT. This sequence joins TRBV20-1 and TRBJ1-1; the D gene is possibly TRBD1 (5 bases). Deletions cut 5 bases from V and 4 bases from J, with 14 bases between. Germline V gives CDR1 DFQATT, CDR2 SNEGSKA (reference sequence). CDR3 length: 13 amino acids.

This chain connects TRBV20-1 to TRBJ2-1; 8 nucleotides line up with TRBD2. CDR3 size: 14 residues. V trimming: 3 bases; J trimming: 5 bases; junction bases outside the gene matches: 6. From germline, CDR1 is DFQATT and CDR2 SNEGSKA (reference sequence). The CDR3 spells CSARREAANNEQFF. CDR3 coding DNA: TGCAGTGCTAGGCGGGAGGCCGCGAACAATGAGCAGTTCTTC.

The genes are TRBV6-1 and TRBJ2-1, with a weak D call TRBD1 (6 bases). Germline CDR1 reads MNHNS; CDR2 reads SASEGT. V lost 6 bases to trimming and J lost 0 bases, with 15 bases between them. This CDR3 has 16 residues. The CDR3 protein is CASSRDTDSSYNEQFF. The CDR3 DNA reads as TGTGCCAGCAGCCGGGACACCGACAGCTCCTACAATGAGCAGTTCTTC.

This clonotype was seen repeatedly, ten times or more. This chain joins TRBV29-1 and TRBJ2-1, with D hard to call. CDR3 length equals 10 residues. Germline V gene sequence: CDR1 SQVTM, CDR2 ANQGSEA. Deletions cut 7 bases from V and 5 bases from J, with 6 bases between. The CDR3 DNA is TGCAGCGGACGAAACAATGAGCAGTTCTTC. Its protein product is CSGRNNEQFF.

The J gene is TRBJ1-5, the V gene TRBV12-3 or TRBV12-4, with a tentative D call TRBD1 (5 bases). V was cut by 8 bases and J by 5 bases, with 7 bases left in between. The CDR3 has 11 residues. The CDR3 sequence: CASGGDQPQHF. The CDR3 DNA is TGTGCCAGCGGAGGGGATCAGCCCCAGCATTTT.

This clonotype was counted at least ten times. The rearrangement links TRBV5-1 to TRBJ2-1; 7 positions agree with TRBD2. J lost 8 bases, V lost 4 bases, and 9 bases had no gene match. Germline V gives CDR1 SGHRS, CDR2 YFSETQ. The CDR3 runs to 14 residues. This CDR3 reads CASSPGGLPDEQFF. For the CDR3, the DNA is TGCGCCAGCAGCCCCGGGGGACTACCCGATGAGCAGTTCTTC.

This clonotype was seen many times. The chain employs TRBV5-1 and TRBJ2-2; perhaps TRBD1 as D (6 bases). Trimming took 2 bases from V and 7 from J, leaving 9 bases between them. The CDR3 loop spans 13 amino acids. Germline CDR1 reads SGHRS; CDR2 reads YFSETQ. CDR3 sequence (DNA): TGCGCCAGCAGCTTACAGGGCAACGGGGAGCTGTTTTTT. Translated: CASSLQGNGELFF. Supplemented by reference TRBV5-1 and TRBJ2-2, the full variable domain reads KAGVTQTPRYLIKTRGQQVTLSCSPISGHRSVSWYQQTPGQGLQFLFEYFSETQRNKGNFPGRFSGRQFSNSRSEMNVSTLELGDSALYLCASSLQGNGELFFGEGSRLTVL.

The gene calls are TRBV29-1 and TRBJ2-3; D may be TRBD2 (6 bases). CDR1 and CDR2 (germline): SQVTM, ANQGSEA. Trimming pared 3 bases from V and 6 bases from J, leaving 10 bases between. The CDR3 loop spans 12 amino acids. This CDR3 is CSVDGGEDTQYF. CDR3 DNA: TGCAGCGTTGATGGAGGGGAGGATACGCAGTATTTT.

In this sample, this clonotype turned up a few times. The CDR3 loop is CSVGLKRTVEAFF. For the CDR3, the DNA is TGCAGCGTTGGACTAAAGCGGACAGTTGAAGCTTTCTTT. The gene calls are TRBV29-1 and TRBJ1-1; possibly TRBD1 for D (6 bases). The CDR3 has 13 residues. V was trimmed by 4 bases and J by 7 bases, leaving 16 bases between them. Germline V gene sequence: CDR1 SQVTM, CDR2 ANQGSEA.

Many counts were recorded for this clonotype. This chain joins TRBV7-3 and TRBJ2-5; no definite D call. This CDR3 region has 14 residues. Trimming took 2 bases from V and 4 from J, leaving 11 bases between them. Germline V lookup: CDR1 SGHTA, CDR2 FQGTGA. Here the CDR3 reads CASSLAPGRETQYF. The CDR3 DNA sequence: TGTGCCAGCAGCTTAGCCCCCGGAAGAGAGACCCAGTACTTC.